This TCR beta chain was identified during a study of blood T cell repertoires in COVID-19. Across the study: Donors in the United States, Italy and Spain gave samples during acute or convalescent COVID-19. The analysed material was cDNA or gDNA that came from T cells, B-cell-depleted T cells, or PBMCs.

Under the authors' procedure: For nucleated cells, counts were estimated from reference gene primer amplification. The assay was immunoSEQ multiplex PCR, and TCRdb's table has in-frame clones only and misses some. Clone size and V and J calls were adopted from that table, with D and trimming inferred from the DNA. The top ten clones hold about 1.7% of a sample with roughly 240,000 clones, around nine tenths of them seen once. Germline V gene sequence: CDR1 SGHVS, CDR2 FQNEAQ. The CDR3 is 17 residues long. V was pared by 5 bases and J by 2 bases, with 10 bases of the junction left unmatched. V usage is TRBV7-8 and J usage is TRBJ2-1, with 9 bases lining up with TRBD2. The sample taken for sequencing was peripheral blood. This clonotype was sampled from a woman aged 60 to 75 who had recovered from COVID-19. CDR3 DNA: TGTGCCAGCAGCACCAGCGCGTCTAGCGGGGCCTACAATGAGCAGTTCTTC. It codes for CASSTSASSGAYNEQFF. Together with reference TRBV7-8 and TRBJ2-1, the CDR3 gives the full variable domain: GAGVSQSPRYKVAKRGQDVALRCDPISGHVSLFWYQQALGQGPEFLTYFQNEAQLDKSGLPSDRFFAERPEGSVSTLKIQRTQQEDSAVYLCASSTSASSGAYNEQFFGPGTRLTVL.